A selection of T cell receptor beta chains follows, all from one sample in a study of T cells after yellow fever vaccination. TCRdb re-derived calls from the 5' RACE reads in MiXCR, one entry per CDR3 protein. This sample has about 320,000 distinct CDR3 sequences, with around 4.3% found just once. This specimen was PBMCs, taken 15 days after the yellow fever booster vaccination. These receptors originate from a man between 18 and 35 years old who received the YFV17D yellow fever vaccine. Both conserved end residues are part of each CDR3. Fields, in order: D gene, V gene, J gene, clone size, CDR3 DNA, CDR3 protein. A D gene is named only where the DNA matches it firmly. Some rows mark clone size as missing; the rest say once, few, many or name a class of expanded clone.

.	TRBV6-1	TRBJ2-7	many	TGTGCCAGCAGTGAATCGGGGACTCTTACCGAGCAGTACTTC	CASSESGTLTEQYF
TRBD1	TRBV20-1	TRBJ1-1	many	TGCAGTGCTAGAAGACAGGGAGGGAGTAGTTGGCAAGCTTTCTTT	CSARRQGGSSWQAFF
.	TRBV6-1	TRBJ1-1	many	TGTGCCGGTGGACATGGGACTGAAGCTTTCTTT	CAGGHGTEAFF
TRBD1	TRBV7-3	TRBJ2-5	.	TGTGCCAGCAGCTCGATGGGACAGCAAGAGACCCAGTACTTC	CASSSMGQQETQYF
TRBD1	TRBV10-3	TRBJ1-6	.	TGTGCCATCAGTTTACAGGGGGCCGGTTCACCCCTCCACTTT	CAISLQGAGSPLHF
TRBD2	TRBV6-6	TRBJ2-2	many	TGTGCCAGCAGTCCACCCTGGACTAGCGGCCAGGGGGGGGAGCTGTTTTTT	CASSPPWTSGQGGELFF
.	TRBV4-1	TRBJ1-1	few	TGCGCCAGCAGCCATACGCGGGATAATACTGAAGCTTTCTTT	CASSHTRDNTEAFF
.	TRBV20-1	TRBJ1-1	many	TGCAGTGCTAGAGAAGGGTCAACGGGAGGGGCTGAAGCTTTCTTT	CSAREGSTGGAEAFF
.	TRBV11-2	TRBJ1-3	few	TGTGCCAGCAGCTTAGTAGCAGGCTCTGGAAACACCATATATTTT	CASSLVAGSGNTIYF
.	TRBV3-1	TRBJ2-1	few	TGTGCCAGCAGCCAAGATGGGGGGCGTTCCTACAATGAGCAGTTCTTC	CASSQDGGRSYNEQFF
.	TRBV7-2	TRBJ2-3	many	TGTGCCAGCAGCTTAGCCCAGAGGAGCACAGATACGCAGTATTTT	CASSLAQRSTDTQYF
.	TRBV9	TRBJ1-1	many	TGTGCCAGCAGCGTATCAGGGGCTAAGGGCACTGAAGCTTTCTTT	CASSVSGAKGTEAFF
TRBD1	TRBV7-9	TRBJ1-1	.	TGTGCCAGCACCCCGGTCATGGGGACAGCTAGACCCACTGAAGCTTTCTTT	CASTPVMGTARPTEAFF
TRBD2	TRBV3-1	TRBJ2-1	few	TGTGCCAGCAGCCAGTCTAGCGGGGGGGCCAGCAGTAATGAGCAGTTCTTC	CASSQSSGGASSNEQFF
.	TRBV6-5	TRBJ2-3	.	TGTGCCAGCAGTTACACGAGGGGGGCGACAGATACGCAGTATTTT	CASSYTRGATDTQYF
.	TRBV30	TRBJ2-3	.	TGTGCCTGGTCCGGGGGCACAGATACGCAGTATTTT	CAWSGGTDTQYF
.	TRBV7-9	TRBJ2-3	many	TGTGCCAGCAGCGAAGGAGATACGCAGTATTTT	CASSEGDTQYF
.	TRBV12-3/TRBV12-4	TRBJ2-1	many	TGTGCCAGCAGTTCCCAGGGCTACAATGAGCAGTTCTTC	CASSSQGYNEQFF
TRBD2	TRBV29-1	TRBJ2-1	many	TGCAGCGTTGAAGACCCGGGACTAGCGAATGAGCAGTTCTTC	CSVEDPGLANEQFF
.	TRBV25-1	TRBJ2-1	.	TGTGCCAGCAGTGAACTGGGGACCCTCAATGAGCAGTTCTTC	CASSELGTLNEQFF
TRBD2	TRBV5-1	TRBJ2-3	many	TGCGCCAGCAGCACCGCGACTAGCGGGGTCGCAGATACGCAGTATTTT	CASSTATSGVADTQYF
.	TRBV7-2	TRBJ1-2	.	TGTGCCAGCAGCTTAGTTAGTGGGGGGGTCTATGGCTACACCTTC	CASSLVSGGVYGYTF
.	TRBV25-1	TRBJ1-1	many	TGTGCCAGCAGCGGGTTACAGGGGAACACTGAAGCTTTCTTT	CASSGLQGNTEAFF
.	TRBV7-9	TRBJ2-7	many	TGTGCCAGCAGCTTATTACAGGGTATCACCTACGAGCAGTACTTC	CASSLLQGITYEQYF
.	TRBV9	TRBJ1-6	many	TGTGCCAGCAGCCCACGCGGGGGGGGAACATCACCCCTCCACTTT	CASSPRGGGTSPLHF
.	TRBV19	TRBJ1-1	.	TGTGCCAGTAGTATCAGCGGCAGTAACACTGAAGCTTTCTTT	CASSISGSNTEAFF
.	TRBV12-3/TRBV12-4	TRBJ2-4	few	TGTGCCAGCACTCCAACTTGGGAGGCCAAAAACATTCAGTACTTC	CASTPTWEAKNIQYF
TRBD2	TRBV5-4	TRBJ2-3	few	TGTGCCAGCAGCTTGGTAGCGGGGGGGCCCCGGCAAGATACGCAGTATTTT	CASSLVAGGPRQDTQYF
TRBD1	TRBV5-1	TRBJ2-7	few	TGCGCCAGCAGCTTGGGTCTTGCGACAGGGGGCTACGAGCAGTACTTC	CASSLGLATGGYEQYF
.	TRBV5-1	TRBJ2-1	many	TGCGCCAGCAGCTTGGTGGTGGGGGCCAACAATGAGCAGTTCTTC	CASSLVVGANNEQFF
TRBD2	TRBV7-2	TRBJ2-2	.	TGTGCCAGCAGCTTAATAGCGCTAGCGGGGGGGAACGGGGAGCTGTTTTTT	CASSLIALAGGNGELFF
.	TRBV11-2	TRBJ1-2	.	TGTGCCAGCAGCCCATCGGGGGTCTGGGGCTATGGCTACACCTTC	CASSPSGVWGYGYTF
.	TRBV4-1	TRBJ2-3	many	TGCGCCAGCAGCCAATCGGCAGGTAGCACAGATACGCAGTATTTT	CASSQSAGSTDTQYF
.	TRBV25-1	TRBJ1-4	many	TGTGCCAGCAGCAGGGAGACTAATGAAAAACTGTTTTTT	CASSRETNEKLFF
.	TRBV12-3/TRBV12-4	TRBJ1-2	many	TGTGCCAGCAGTTTAGGGGGGCTTGGCTATGGCTACACCTTC	CASSLGGLGYGYTF
TRBD2	TRBV2	TRBJ2-1	.	TGTGCCAGCATTTGGTCCTCAGAGGGACTAGCGGTTTACAATGAGCAGTTCTTC	CASIWSSEGLAVYNEQFF
.	TRBV5-1	TRBJ1-2	.	TGCGCCAGCAGCTTCTTGGCAGGATCGGGGGGCTACACCTTC	CASSFLAGSGGYTF
.	TRBV12-3/TRBV12-4	TRBJ2-3	many	TGTGCCAGCAGCCTCGGTTACACAGATACGCAGTATTTT	CASSLGYTDTQYF
.	TRBV20-1	TRBJ1-2	many	TGCAGTGCTAGAAGGACAGACCTTAACTATGGCTACACCTTC	CSARRTDLNYGYTF
TRBD2	TRBV20-1	TRBJ2-7	few	TGCAGTGCTAGAGGCGGGGGGGCCGGTTACGAGCAGTACTTC	CSARGGGAGYEQYF
TRBD1	TRBV6-1	TRBJ1-2	many	TGTGCCAGCACCCCGGACAGGAGAGCCTATGGCTACACCTTC	CASTPDRRAYGYTF
TRBD1	TRBV10-3	TRBJ1-1	many	TGTGCCATCAGTGACGGGACAGGGGGGACTGAAGCTTTCTTT	CAISDGTGGTEAFF
.	TRBV5-1	TRBJ1-1	few	TGCGCCAGCAGCTTGGCGTGGGGGGGCTCTGAAGCTTTCTTT	CASSLAWGGSEAFF
.	TRBV7-2	TRBJ1-1	many	TGTGCCAGCACCGCCAGGTCCATGAACACTGAAGCTTTCTTT	CASTARSMNTEAFF
TRBD1	TRBV6-5	TRBJ1-5	.	TGTGCCAGCAGTTACCGACAGGGGAGTCAGCCCCAGCATTTT	CASSYRQGSQPQHF
TRBD1	TRBV6-5	TRBJ2-5	many	TGTGCCAGCAGTAAGCCGGGACAGGGAATGGAGACCCAGTACTTC	CASSKPGQGMETQYF
TRBD2	TRBV7-2	TRBJ2-5	many	TGTGCCAGCAGCTTGTTCAGGCCACCGGGGGGGCCAAGAGAGACCCAGTACTTC	CASSLFRPPGGPRETQYF
.	TRBV4-2	TRBJ1-1	.	TGTGCCAGCAGCCAAGATATCGTCAGTTATACTGAAGCTTTCTTT	CASSQDIVSYTEAFF
TRBD2	TRBV2	TRBJ2-3	.	TGTGCCAACCTCGTGGCGGGGGTGAGCACAGATACGCAGTATTTT	CANLVAGVSTDTQYF
TRBD2	TRBV7-2	TRBJ2-2	few	TGTGCCAGCAGCCAGCGGGGGAACACCGGGGAGCTGTTTTTT	CASSQRGNTGELFF
TRBD1	TRBV20-1	TRBJ2-2	many	TGCAGTGCTAGAGATCTCACAGGGGGCAAGATCGGGGAGCTGTTTTTT	CSARDLTGGKIGELFF
.	TRBV6-6	TRBJ2-7	many	TGTGCCACCTTCGCGGGCCTCTACGAGCAGTACTTC	CATFAGLYEQYF
.	TRBV10-2	TRBJ1-5	many	TGCGCCAGCAGTGTTATAGGGAATCAGCCCCAGCATTTT	CASSVIGNQPQHF
TRBD2	TRBV14	TRBJ2-5	.	TGTGCCAGCAGCCTACTAGCGGCCGTTGAGACCCAGTACTTC	CASSLLAAVETQYF
.	TRBV5-1	TRBJ1-1	.	TGCGCCAGCAGCCTGGACGGTAAGTCTGAAGCTTTCTTT	CASSLDGKSEAFF
.	TRBV7-7	TRBJ2-5	many	TGTGCTAGCAGCCGCAACTATCAGGGGCGGGAGACCCAGTACTTC	CASSRNYQGRETQYF
TRBD1	TRBV7-2	TRBJ1-2	.	TGTGCCAGCAGCCGCACCGGGACAGGAGTCAACTATGGCTACACCTTC	CASSRTGTGVNYGYTF
.	TRBV21-1	TRBJ1-3	many	TGTGCCAGCAGCAAAGAGGCACGCAGACCCTCTGGAAACACCATATATTTT	CASSKEARRPSGNTIYF